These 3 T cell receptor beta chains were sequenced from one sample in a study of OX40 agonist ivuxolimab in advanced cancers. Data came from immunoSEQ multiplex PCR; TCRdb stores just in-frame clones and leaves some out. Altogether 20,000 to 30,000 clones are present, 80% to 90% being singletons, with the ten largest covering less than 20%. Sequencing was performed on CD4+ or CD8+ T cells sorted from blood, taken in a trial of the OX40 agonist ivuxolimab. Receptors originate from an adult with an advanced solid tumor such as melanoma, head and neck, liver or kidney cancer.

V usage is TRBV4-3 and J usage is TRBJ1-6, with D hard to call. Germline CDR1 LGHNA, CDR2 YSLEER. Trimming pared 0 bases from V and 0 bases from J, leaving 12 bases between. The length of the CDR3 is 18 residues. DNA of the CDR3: TGCGCCAGCAGCCAAGATACTGCGGCGAGCTCCTATAATTCACCCCTCCACTTT. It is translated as CASSQDTAASSYNSPLHF.

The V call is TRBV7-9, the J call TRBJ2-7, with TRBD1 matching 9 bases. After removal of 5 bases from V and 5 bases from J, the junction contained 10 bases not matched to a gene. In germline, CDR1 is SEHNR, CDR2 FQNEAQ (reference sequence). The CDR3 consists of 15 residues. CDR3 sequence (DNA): TGTGCCAGCAGCACAATCGGACAGGGGAAGAACGAGCAGTACTTC. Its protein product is CASSTIGQGKNEQYF.

The CDR3 loop is CASKTRLAGENTGELFF. CDR3 bases: TGCGCCAGCAAGACTCGGTTGGCAGGGGAGAACACCGGGGAGCTGTTTTTT. The rearrangement uses TRBV5-1 and TRBJ2-2; D is perhaps TRBD1 (6 bases). V gave up 6 bases and J gave up 1 base, with 19 bases separating them. The CDR3 has 17 amino acids. Germline-derived CDR1 and CDR2 are SGHRS and YFSETQ.